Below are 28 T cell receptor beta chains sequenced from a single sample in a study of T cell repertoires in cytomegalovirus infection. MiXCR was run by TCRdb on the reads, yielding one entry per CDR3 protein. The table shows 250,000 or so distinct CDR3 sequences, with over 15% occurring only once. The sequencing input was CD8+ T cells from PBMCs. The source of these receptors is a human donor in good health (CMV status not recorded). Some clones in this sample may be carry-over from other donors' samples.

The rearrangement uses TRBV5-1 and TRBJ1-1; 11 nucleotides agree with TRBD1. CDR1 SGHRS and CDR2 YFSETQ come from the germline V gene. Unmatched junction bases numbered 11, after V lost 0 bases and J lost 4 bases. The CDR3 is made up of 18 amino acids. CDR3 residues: CASSLGGQGGLSGTEAFF. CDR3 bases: TGCGCCAGCAGCTTGGGGGGACAGGGGGGGTTGTCGGGCACTGAAGCTTTCTTT.

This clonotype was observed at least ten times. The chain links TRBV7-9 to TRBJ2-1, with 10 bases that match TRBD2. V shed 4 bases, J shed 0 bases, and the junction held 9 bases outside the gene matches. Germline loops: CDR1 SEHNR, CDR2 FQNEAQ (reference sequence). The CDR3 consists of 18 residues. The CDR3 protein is CASSSALAGGSSYNEQFF. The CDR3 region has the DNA TGTGCCAGCAGCTCGGCATTAGCGGGGGGTAGCTCCTACAATGAGCAGTTCTTC. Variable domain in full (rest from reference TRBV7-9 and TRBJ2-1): DTGVSQNPRHKITKRGQNVTFRCDPISEHNRLYWYRQTLGQGPEFLTYFQNEAQLEKSRLLSDRFSAERPKGSFSTLEIQRTEQGDSAMYLCASSSALAGGSSYNEQFFGPGTRLTVL.

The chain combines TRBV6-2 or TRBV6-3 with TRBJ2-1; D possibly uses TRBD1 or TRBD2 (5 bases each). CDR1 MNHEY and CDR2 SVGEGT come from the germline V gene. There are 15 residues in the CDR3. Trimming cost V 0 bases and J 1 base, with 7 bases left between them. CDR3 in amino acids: CASSYSRGSYNEQFF. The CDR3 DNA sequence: TGTGCCAGCAGTTACTCGAGGGGATCCTACAATGAGCAGTTCTTC.

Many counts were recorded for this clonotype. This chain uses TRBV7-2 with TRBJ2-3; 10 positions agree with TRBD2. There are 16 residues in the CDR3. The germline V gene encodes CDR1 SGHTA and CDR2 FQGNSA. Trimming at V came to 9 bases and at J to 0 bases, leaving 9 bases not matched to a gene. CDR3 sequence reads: CASGPSSGGSTDTQYF. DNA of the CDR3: TGTGCCAGTGGTCCTAGTAGCGGGGGGAGCACAGATACGCAGTATTTT.

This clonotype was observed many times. DNA for the CDR3: TGTGCCAGCAGCGCAGGGACCCAGGAAAAACTGTTTTTT. Translating it yields CASSAGTQEKLFF. This chain links TRBV7-9 with TRBJ1-4, with a weak D call TRBD1 (5 bases). Looked up from germline, CDR1 is SEHNR and CDR2 is FQNEAQ (reference sequence). Trimming shortened V by 5 bases and J by 8 bases, and 12 bases separated the two germline ends. The CDR3 runs 13 residues.

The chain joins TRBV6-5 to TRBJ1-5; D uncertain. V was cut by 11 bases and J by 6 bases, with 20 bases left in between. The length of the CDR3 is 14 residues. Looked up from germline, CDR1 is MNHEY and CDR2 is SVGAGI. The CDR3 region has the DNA TGTGCCGTAGGGTACACTCCGGGAGGTCAGCCCCAGCATTTT. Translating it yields CAVGYTPGGQPQHF.

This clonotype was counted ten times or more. CDR3 DNA sequence: TGTGCCAGCAGCCGATCCAAACAGGGGGTCACCTATAATTCACCCCTCCACTTT. This codes for CASSRSKQGVTYNSPLHF. This chain uses TRBV7-2 with TRBJ1-6; 8 positions match TRBD1. CDR1 and CDR2 from the germline V gene are SGHTA and FQGNSA. The length of the CDR3 is 18 residues. V shed 5 bases and J 2 bases; nucleotides not matched to a gene: 11.

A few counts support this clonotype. The CDR3 DNA follows: TGTGCCAGTAGTCCGGGGCACAACTACGAGCAGTACTTC. Encoded protein: CASSPGHNYEQYF. The chain has TRBV19 and TRBJ2-7; perhaps D is TRBD1 or TRBD2 (5 bases each). The V gene's germline CDR1 is LNHDA and CDR2 SQIVND (reference sequence). Trimming took off 5 bases at V and 3 bases at J, with 11 bases between the two ends. The CDR3 totals 13 residues.

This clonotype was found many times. CDR3 coding DNA: TGTGCCAGCAGTTTCGTCGCAGCTAGCGGGGGCTTCTACGAGCAGTACTTC. Translated: CASSFVAASGGFYEQYF. The gene calls are TRBV27 and TRBJ2-7; 10 bases match TRBD2. Germline values: CDR1 MNHEY, CDR2 SMNVEV (reference sequence). After removal of 3 bases from V and 3 bases from J, the junction contained 11 bases not matched to a gene. This CDR3 region has 17 residues.

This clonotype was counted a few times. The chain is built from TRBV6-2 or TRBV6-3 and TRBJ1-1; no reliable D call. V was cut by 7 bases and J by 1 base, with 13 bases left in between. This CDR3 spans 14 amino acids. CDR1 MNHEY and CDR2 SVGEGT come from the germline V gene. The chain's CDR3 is CASKIGRKNTEAFF. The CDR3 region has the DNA TGTGCCAGCAAGATAGGACGGAAGAACACTGAAGCTTTCTTT.

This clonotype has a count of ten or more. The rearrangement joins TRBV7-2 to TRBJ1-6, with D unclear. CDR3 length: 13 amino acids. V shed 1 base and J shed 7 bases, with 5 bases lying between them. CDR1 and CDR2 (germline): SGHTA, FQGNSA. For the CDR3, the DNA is TGTGCCAGCAGCTTAGTAGGCAATTCACCCCTCCACTTT. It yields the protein CASSLVGNSPLHF.

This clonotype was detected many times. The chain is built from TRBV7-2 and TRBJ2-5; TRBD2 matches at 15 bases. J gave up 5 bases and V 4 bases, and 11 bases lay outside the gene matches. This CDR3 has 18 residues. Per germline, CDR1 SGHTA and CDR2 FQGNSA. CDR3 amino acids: CASSYIGGLAGGPETQYF. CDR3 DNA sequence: TGTGCCAGCAGCTATATCGGCGGACTAGCGGGGGGGCCCGAGACCCAGTACTTC.

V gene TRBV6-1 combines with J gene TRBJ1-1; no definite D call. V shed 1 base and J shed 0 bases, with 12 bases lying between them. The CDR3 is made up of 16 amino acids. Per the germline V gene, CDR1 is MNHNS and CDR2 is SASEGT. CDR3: CASSEGLFSLNTEAFF. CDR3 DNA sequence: TGTGCCAGCAGTGAAGGGCTGTTCTCCCTGAACACTGAAGCTTTCTTT.

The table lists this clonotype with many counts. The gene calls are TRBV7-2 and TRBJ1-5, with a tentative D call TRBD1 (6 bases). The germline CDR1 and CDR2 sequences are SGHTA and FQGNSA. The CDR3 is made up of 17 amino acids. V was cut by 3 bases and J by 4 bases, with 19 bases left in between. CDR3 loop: CASSFEVWSGDNQPQHF. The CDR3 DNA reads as TGTGCCAGCAGCTTTGAAGTTTGGTCAGGGGATAATCAGCCCCAGCATTTT.

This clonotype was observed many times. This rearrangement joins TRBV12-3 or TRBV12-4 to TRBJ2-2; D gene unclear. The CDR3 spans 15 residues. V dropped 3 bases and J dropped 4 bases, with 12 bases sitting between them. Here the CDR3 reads CASSFNNMGTGELFF. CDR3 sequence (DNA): TGTGCCAGCAGTTTTAACAATATGGGCACCGGGGAGCTGTTTTTT.

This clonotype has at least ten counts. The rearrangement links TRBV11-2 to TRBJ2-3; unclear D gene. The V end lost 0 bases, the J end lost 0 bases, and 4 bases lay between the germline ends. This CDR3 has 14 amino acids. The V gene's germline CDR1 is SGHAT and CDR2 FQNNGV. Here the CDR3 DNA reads TGTGCCAGCAGCTTAGAATGGAGCACAGATACGCAGTATTTT. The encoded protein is CASSLEWSTDTQYF.

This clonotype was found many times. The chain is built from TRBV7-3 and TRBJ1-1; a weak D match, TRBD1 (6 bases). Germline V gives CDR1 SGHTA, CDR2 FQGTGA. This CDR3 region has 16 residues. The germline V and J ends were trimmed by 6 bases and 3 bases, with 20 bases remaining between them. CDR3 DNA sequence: TGTGCCAGCAGTTGGGGGGGGCCCTACCGGGACACTGAAGCTTTCTTT. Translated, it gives CASSWGGPYRDTEAFF.

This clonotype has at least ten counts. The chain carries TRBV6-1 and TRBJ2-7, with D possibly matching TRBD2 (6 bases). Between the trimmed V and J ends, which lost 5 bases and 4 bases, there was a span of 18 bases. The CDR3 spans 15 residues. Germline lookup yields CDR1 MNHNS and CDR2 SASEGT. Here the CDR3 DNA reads TGTGCCAGCAGTTATGTCTTTGGGGGACTGTACGAGCAGTACTTC. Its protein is CASSYVFGGLYEQYF.

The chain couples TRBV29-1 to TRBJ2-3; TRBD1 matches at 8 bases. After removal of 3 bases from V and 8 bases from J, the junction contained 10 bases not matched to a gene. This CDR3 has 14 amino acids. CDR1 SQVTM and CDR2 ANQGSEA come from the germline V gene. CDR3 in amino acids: CSVDLGQGGRTQYF. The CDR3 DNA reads TGCAGCGTTGATTTAGGACAGGGAGGACGTACGCAGTATTTT.

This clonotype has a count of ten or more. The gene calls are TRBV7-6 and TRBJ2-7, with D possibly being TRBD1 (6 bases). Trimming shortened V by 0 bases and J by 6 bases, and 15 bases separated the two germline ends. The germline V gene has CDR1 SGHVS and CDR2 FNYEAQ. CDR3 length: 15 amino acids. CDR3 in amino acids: CASSLASNRAVEQYF. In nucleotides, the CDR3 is TGTGCCAGCAGCTTAGCGAGCAACAGGGCGGTCGAGCAGTACTTC.

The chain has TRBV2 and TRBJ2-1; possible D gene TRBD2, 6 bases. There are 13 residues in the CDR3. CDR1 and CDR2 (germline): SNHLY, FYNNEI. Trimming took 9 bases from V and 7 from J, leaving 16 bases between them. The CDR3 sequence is CARTGTGLNEQFF. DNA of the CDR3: TGTGCCAGAACTGGGACTGGACTAAATGAGCAGTTCTTC.

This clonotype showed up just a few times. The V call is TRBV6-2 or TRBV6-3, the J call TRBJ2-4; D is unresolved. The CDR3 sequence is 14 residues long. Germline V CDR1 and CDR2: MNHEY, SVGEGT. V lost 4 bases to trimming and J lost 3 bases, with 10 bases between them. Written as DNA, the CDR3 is TGTGCCAGCAGTTCCATATGGGACAAAAACATTCAGTACTTC. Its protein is CASSSIWDKNIQYF.

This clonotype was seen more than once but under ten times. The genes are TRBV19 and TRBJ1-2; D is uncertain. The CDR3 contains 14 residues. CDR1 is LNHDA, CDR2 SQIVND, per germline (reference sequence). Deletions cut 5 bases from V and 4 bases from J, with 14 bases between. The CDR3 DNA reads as TGTGCCAGTAGTCCCATCGCAGGCCCCTATGGCTACACCTTC. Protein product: CASSPIAGPYGYTF.

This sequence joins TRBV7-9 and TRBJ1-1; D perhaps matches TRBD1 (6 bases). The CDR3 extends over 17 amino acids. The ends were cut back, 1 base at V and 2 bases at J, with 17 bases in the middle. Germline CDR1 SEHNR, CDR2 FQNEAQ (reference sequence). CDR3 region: CASSLVSGEGGNTEAFF. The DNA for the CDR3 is TGTGCCAGCAGCTTAGTGTCAGGGGAAGGGGGAAACACTGAAGCTTTCTTT.

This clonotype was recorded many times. CDR3 protein: CASSEDGGSGNTIYF. The CDR3 DNA reads TGTGCCAGCAGCGAAGACGGGGGCTCTGGAAACACCATATATTTT. The chain employs TRBV7-6 and TRBJ1-3, with D perhaps TRBD1 (5 bases). The CDR3 is made up of 15 amino acids. Germline-derived CDR1 and CDR2 are SGHVS and FNYEAQ. V lost 5 bases and J lost 0, with 11 bases in between.

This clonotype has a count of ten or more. CDR3 sequence reads: CASSYSVERSYNEQFF. CDR3 coding DNA: TGTGCCAGCAGTTACTCGGTGGAGCGGTCCTACAATGAGCAGTTCTTC. The rearrangement uses TRBV6-2 or TRBV6-3 and TRBJ2-1; perhaps TRBD2 as D (5 bases). V was cut by 0 bases and J by 1 base, with 10 bases left in between. The V gene's germline CDR1 is MNHEY and CDR2 SVGEGT. CDR3 length equals 16 residues.

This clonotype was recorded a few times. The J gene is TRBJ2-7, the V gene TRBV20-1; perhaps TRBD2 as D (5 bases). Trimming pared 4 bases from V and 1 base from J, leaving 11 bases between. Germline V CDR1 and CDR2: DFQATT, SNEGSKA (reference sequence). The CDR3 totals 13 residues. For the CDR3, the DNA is TGCAGTGCTAAGGCGGGTGGGTCCTACGAGCAGTACTTC. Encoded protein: CSAKAGGSYEQYF.

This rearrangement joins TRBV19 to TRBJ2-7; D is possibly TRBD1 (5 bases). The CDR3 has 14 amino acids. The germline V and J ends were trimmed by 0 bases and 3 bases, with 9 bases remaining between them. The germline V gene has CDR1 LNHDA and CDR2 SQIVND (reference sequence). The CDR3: CASSIDLGHYEQYF. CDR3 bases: TGTGCCAGTAGTATAGATCTCGGACACTACGAGCAGTACTTC.